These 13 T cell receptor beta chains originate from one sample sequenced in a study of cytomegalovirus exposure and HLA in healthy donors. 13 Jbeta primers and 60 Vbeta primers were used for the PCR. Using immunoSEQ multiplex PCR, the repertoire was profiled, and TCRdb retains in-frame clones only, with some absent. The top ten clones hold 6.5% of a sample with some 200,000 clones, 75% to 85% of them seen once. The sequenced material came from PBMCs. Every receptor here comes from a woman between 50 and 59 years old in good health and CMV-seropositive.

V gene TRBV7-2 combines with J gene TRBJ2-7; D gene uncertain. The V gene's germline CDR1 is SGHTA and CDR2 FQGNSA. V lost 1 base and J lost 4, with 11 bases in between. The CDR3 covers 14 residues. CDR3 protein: CASSLVAPSYEQYF. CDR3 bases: TGTGCCAGCAGCTTAGTGGCACCCTCGTACGAGCAGTACTTC.

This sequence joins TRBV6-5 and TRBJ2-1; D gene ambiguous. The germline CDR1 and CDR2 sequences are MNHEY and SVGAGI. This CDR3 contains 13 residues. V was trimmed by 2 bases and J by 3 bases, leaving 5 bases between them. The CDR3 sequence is CASSYALYNEQFF. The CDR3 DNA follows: TGTGCCAGCAGTTACGCACTCTACAATGAGCAGTTCTTC.

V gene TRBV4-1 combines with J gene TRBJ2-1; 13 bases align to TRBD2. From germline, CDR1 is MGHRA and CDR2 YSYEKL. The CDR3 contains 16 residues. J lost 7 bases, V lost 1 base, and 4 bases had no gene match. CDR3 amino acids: CASSQAGLAGENEQFF. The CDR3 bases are TGCGCCAGCAGCCAAGCAGGACTAGCGGGAGAAAATGAGCAGTTCTTC.

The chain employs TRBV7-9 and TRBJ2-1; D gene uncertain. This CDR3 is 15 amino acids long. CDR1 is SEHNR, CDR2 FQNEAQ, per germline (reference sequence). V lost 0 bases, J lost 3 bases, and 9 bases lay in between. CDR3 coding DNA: TGTGCCAGCAGCTTAGCCGTTGCGGTCTACAATGAGCAGTTCTTC. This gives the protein CASSLAVAVYNEQFF.

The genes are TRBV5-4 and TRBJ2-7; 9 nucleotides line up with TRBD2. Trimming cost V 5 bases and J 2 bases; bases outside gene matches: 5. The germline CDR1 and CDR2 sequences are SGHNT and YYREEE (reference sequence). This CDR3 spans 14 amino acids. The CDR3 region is CASRSAGGTYEQYF. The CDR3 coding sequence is TGTGCCAGCAGGTCAGCGGGGGGCACCTACGAGCAGTACTTC.

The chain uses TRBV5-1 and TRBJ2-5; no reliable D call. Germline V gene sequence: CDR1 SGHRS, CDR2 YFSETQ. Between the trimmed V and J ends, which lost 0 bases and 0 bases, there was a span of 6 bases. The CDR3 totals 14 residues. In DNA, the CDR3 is TGCGCCAGCAGCTTGGATCAGAACCAAGAGACCCAGTACTTC. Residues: CASSLDQNQETQYF.

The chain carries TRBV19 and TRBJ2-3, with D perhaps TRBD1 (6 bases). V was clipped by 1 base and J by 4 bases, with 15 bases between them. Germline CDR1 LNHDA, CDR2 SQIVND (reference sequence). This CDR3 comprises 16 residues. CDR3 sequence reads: CASSIGEQGVADTQYF. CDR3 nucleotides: TGTGCCAGTAGTATAGGTGAACAGGGTGTGGCAGATACGCAGTATTTT.

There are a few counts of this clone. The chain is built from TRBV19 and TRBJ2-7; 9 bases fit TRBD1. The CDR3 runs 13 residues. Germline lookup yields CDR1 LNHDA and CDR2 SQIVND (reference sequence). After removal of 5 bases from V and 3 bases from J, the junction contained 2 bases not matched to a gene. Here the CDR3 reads CASSSGQGYEQYF. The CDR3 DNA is TGTGCCAGTAGTTCGGGACAGGGCTACGAGCAGTACTTC.

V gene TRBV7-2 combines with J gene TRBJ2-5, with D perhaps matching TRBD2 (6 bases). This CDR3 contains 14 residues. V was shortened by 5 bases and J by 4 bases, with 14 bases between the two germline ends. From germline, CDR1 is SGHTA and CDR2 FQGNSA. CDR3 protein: CASSPPGLTETQYF. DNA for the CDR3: TGTGCCAGCAGCCCCCCGGGACTCACAGAGACCCAGTACTTC.

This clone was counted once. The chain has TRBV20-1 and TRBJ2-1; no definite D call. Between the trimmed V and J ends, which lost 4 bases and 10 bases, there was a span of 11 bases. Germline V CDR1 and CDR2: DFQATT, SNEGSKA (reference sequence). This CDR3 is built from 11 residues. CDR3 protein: CSATGPYEQFF. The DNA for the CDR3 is TGCAGTGCTACCGGTCCTTACGAGCAGTTCTTC.

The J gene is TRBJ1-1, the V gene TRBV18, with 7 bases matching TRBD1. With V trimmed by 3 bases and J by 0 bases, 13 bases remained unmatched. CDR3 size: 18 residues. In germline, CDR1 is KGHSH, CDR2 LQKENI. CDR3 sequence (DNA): TGTGCCAGCTCACCTCCCCCGGGACAGATACACATGAACACTGAAGCTTTCTTT. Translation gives CASSPPPGQIHMNTEAFF. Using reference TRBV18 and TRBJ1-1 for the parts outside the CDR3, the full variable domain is NAGVMQNPRHLVRRRGQEARLRCSPMKGHSHVYWYRQLPEEGLKFMVYLQKENIIDESGMPKERFSAEFPKEGPSILRIQQVVRGDSAAYFCASSPPPGQIHMNTEAFFGQGTRLTVV.

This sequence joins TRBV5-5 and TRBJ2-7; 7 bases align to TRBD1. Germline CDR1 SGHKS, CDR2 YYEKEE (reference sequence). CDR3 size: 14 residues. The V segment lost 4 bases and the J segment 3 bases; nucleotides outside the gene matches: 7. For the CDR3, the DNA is TGTGCCAGCAGCCAACAGGGGTCCATCTACGAGCAGTACTTC. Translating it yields CASSQQGSIYEQYF.

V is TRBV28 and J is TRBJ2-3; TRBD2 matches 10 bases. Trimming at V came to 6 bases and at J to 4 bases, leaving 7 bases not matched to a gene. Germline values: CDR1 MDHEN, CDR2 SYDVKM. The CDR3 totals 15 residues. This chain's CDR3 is CASSQRGGVADTQYF. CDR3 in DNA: TGTGCCAGCAGCCAGCGGGGGGGGGTAGCAGATACGCAGTATTTT.